Reported below is one TCR beta chain. Its antigen is not identified. The CDR3 length is 15 residues. The V gene's germline CDR1 is GTSNPN and CDR2 SVGIG (reference sequence). V was clipped by 0 bases and J by 1 base, with 11 bases between them. This sample was taken from a study of shared clonotypes between healthy human individuals. On the study more broadly: Researchers assigned three CD4 naive, three CD4 memory, two CD8 naive and one CD8 memory plate to each donor. Study results and limitations: Several donors held about 5.1% of naive CD4 clonotypes in common.

TCRdb keeps only in-frame clones here, not all; method: immunoSEQ multiplex PCR. The sample carries roughly 1,100,000 clones, approximately 68% recorded once. This chain uses TRBV30 with TRBJ2-3; maybe TRBD2 (5 bases). This TCR came from a man between 18 and 35 years old in good health. The sequencing sample was made of memory CD4+ T cells sorted from blood. Subset specified: CD45RA-negative fraction. The CDR3 bases are TGTGCCTGGAGTGTAGGACTGGATCGCACAGATACGCAGTATTTT. This encodes CAWSVGLDRTDTQYF.